Listed below are T cell receptor beta chains from one sample, sequenced in a study of blood T cell repertoires in COVID-19. Clones were sequenced by immunoSEQ multiplex PCR, and TCRdb holds only the in-frame ones, with some missing. The sample holds 61,000 or so clones, 85% to 90% seen once. The sequencing input was peripheral blood. These receptors were collected from a woman of 80 years or more with active COVID-19. CDR3s include the opening cysteine and the closing phenylalanine or tryptophan. The D gene is left open where the match is weak. Some rows have no size entry. The others give once, few or many, or a class for an expanded clone.

j_call: TRBJ2-7
clone_size: few
d_call: TRBD2
v_call: TRBV7-9
cdr3_aa: CASSFPGTSGTYEQYF
cdr3_nt: TGTGCCAGCAGCTTCCCTGGAACTAGCGGCACCTACGAGCAGTACTTC

j_call: TRBJ2-3
clone_size: .
d_call: TRBD2
v_call: TRBV2
cdr3_aa: CASKFSGADTQYF
cdr3_nt: TGTGCCAGCAAATTTAGCGGGGCAGATACGCAGTATTTT

j_call: TRBJ2-1
clone_size: .
d_call: TRBD2
v_call: TRBV3-1/TRBV3-2
cdr3_aa: CASSGWGGGASPNEQFF
cdr3_nt: TGTGCCAGCAGTGGCTGGGGCGGGGGGGCATCCCCCAATGAGCAGTTCTTC

j_call: TRBJ2-6
clone_size: .
d_call: .
v_call: TRBV7-6
cdr3_aa: CASSSGSTLSGANVLTF
cdr3_nt: TGTGCCAGCAGCTCGGGGAGTACTCTCTCTGGGGCCAACGTCCTGACTTTC

j_call: TRBJ1-1
clone_size: few
d_call: .
v_call: TRBV16
cdr3_aa: CASSQFRAGPNTEAFF
cdr3_nt: TGTGCCAGCAGCCAATTTCGGGCAGGGCCGAACACTGAAGCTTTCTTT

j_call: TRBJ2-1
clone_size: .
d_call: TRBD2
v_call: TRBV4-3
cdr3_aa: CASSQGGTNGDNEQFF
cdr3_nt: TGCGCCAGCAGCCAAGGAGGGACTAACGGAGACAATGAGCAGTTCTTC

j_call: TRBJ2-1
clone_size: .
d_call: TRBD2
v_call: TRBV7-3
cdr3_aa: CASSRGTSEGNEQFF
cdr3_nt: TGTGCCAGCAGCCGGGGGACTAGCGAGGGCAATGAGCAGTTCTTC

j_call: TRBJ1-1
clone_size: .
d_call: .
v_call: TRBV9
cdr3_aa: CASSILPDTEAFF
cdr3_nt: TGTGCCAGCAGCATCCTACCGGACACTGAAGCTTTCTTT

j_call: TRBJ1-2
clone_size: few
d_call: TRBD1
v_call: TRBV19
cdr3_aa: CASSIGQAGTNTF
cdr3_nt: TGTGCCAGTAGTATTGGACAGGCCGGGACAAACACCTTC

j_call: TRBJ2-1
clone_size: .
d_call: .
v_call: TRBV2
cdr3_aa: CASSLDSSHTEQFF
cdr3_nt: TGTGCCAGCAGTCTGGACTCGTCTCACACTGAGCAGTTCTTC

j_call: TRBJ2-5
clone_size: .
d_call: TRBD1
v_call: TRBV5-1
cdr3_aa: CASSLRDREWTQYF
cdr3_nt: TGCGCCAGCAGCTTGAGGGACAGGGAGTGGACCCAGTACTTC

j_call: TRBJ2-1
clone_size: once
d_call: TRBD2
v_call: TRBV5-4
cdr3_aa: CASSLARGGGGAFNEQFF
cdr3_nt: TGTGCCAGCAGCTTGGCCAGGGGAGGCGGGGGGGCCTTTAATGAGCAGTTCTTC

j_call: TRBJ2-7
clone_size: .
d_call: .
v_call: TRBV6-1
cdr3_aa: CASSEARREDFEQYF
cdr3_nt: TGTGCCAGCAGTGAAGCGCGTAGGGAGGACTTCGAGCAGTACTTC

j_call: TRBJ2-7
clone_size: .
d_call: TRBD1
v_call: TRBV5-1
cdr3_aa: CASSEGWSGGAYYEQYF
cdr3_nt: TGCGCCAGCAGCGAGGGCTGGTCAGGGGGCGCGTACTACGAGCAGTACTTC

j_call: TRBJ1-3
clone_size: .
d_call: .
v_call: TRBV9
cdr3_aa: CASSASLSAIYF
cdr3_nt: TGTGCCAGCAGCGCTTCACTAAGTGCCATATATTTT

j_call: TRBJ2-1
clone_size: .
d_call: TRBD2
v_call: TRBV9
cdr3_aa: CASALAGAYNEQFF
cdr3_nt: TGTGCCAGCGCCCTAGCGGGAGCTTACAATGAGCAGTTCTTC